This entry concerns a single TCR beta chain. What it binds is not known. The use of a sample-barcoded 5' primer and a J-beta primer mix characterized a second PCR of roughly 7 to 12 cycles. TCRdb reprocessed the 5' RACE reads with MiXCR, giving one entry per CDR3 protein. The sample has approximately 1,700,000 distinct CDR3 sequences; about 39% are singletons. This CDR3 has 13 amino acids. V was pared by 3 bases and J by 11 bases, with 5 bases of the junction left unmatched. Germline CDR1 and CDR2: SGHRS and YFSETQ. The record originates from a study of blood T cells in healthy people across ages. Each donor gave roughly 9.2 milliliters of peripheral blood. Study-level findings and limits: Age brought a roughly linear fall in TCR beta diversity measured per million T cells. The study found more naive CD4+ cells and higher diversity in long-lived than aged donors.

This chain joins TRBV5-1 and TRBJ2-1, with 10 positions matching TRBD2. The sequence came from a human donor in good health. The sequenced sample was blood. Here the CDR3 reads CASSSWTSGKQFF. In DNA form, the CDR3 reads TGCGCCAGCAGCTCGTGGACTAGCGGTAAGCAGTTCTTC.